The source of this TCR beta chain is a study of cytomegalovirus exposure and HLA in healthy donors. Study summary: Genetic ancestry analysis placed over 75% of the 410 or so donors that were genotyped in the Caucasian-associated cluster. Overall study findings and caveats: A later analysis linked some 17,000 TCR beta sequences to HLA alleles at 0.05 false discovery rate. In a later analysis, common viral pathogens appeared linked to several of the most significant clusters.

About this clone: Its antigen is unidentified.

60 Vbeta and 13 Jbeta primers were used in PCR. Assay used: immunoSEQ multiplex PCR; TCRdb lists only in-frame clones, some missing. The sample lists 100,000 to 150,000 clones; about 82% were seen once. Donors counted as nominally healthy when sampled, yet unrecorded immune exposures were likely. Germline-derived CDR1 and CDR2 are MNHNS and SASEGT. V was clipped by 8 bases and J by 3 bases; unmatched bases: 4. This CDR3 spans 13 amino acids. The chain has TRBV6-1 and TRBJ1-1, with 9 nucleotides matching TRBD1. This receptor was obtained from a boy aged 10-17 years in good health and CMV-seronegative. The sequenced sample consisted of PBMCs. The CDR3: CASWRTGDTEAFF. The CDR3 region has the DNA TGTGCCAGCTGGAGGACAGGGGACACTGAAGCTTTCTTT.